These 28 T cell receptor beta chains originate from one sample sequenced in a study of blood T cell repertoires in COVID-19. Profiling relied on immunoSEQ multiplex PCR, and the TCRdb table lists in-frame clones only, not all of them. The sample holds about 240,000 clones; 83% are singletons and the top ten take less than 6.5%. Source material: peripheral blood. The receptors derive from a human donor in a cohort sampled during active COVID-19.

This chain uses TRBV6-5 with TRBJ1-6; maybe TRBD1 (5 bases). Trimming took off 7 bases at V and 7 bases at J, with 14 bases between the two ends. CDR3 length equals 14 residues. The V gene's germline CDR1 is MNHEY and CDR2 SVGAGI. CDR3 DNA: TGTGCCAGCATGAGGGGACTCGGCAATTCACCCCTCCACTTT. Protein sequence: CASMRGLGNSPLHF.

The chain joins TRBV24-1 to TRBJ2-3, with 7 bases lining up with TRBD2. This CDR3 comprises 15 residues. Unmatched junction bases numbered 10, after V lost 4 bases and J lost 7 bases. CDR1 is KGHDR, CDR2 SFDVKD, per germline. The CDR3 loop is CATSDPMGAGYTQYF. CDR3 bases: TGTGCCACCAGTGACCCTATGGGAGCGGGATATACGCAGTATTTT.

The chain is built from TRBV12-5 and TRBJ2-1, with 9 nucleotides matching TRBD1. Germline-derived CDR1 and CDR2 are LGHNT and FRNRAP. The V gene end was trimmed by 1 base and the J gene end by 3 bases; junction bases not matched to a gene: 10. This CDR3 has 18 amino acids. The chain's CDR3 is CASGLALTGTGIYNEQFF. The CDR3 DNA reads TGTGCTAGTGGTTTGGCGTTAACGGGGACAGGGATCTACAATGAGCAGTTCTTC.

Regarding this clone: Relative to the germline gene, one junction end is altered; a read error may explain this. The chain couples TRBV28 to TRBJ2-1; tentative D call: TRBD1 (5 bases). The length of the CDR3 is 13 residues. Germline V gives CDR1 MDHEN, CDR2 SYDVKM. The CDR3 region is CASVGKGLWKWIF. DNA for the CDR3: TGTGCCAGCGTGGGGAAGGGGCTTTGGAAGTGGATCTTC.

This clone appeared a few times. The chain couples TRBV6-2 or TRBV6-3 to TRBJ2-1; perhaps TRBD2 as D (5 bases). V was shortened by 0 bases and J by 4 bases, with 13 bases between the two germline ends. CDR1 is MNHEY and CDR2 is SVGEGT in the germline V gene. CDR3 length: 16 residues. CDR3 region: CASSYSRTWQYNEQFF. The CDR3 region has the DNA TGTGCCAGCAGTTACTCGAGGACTTGGCAATACAATGAGCAGTTCTTC.

This chain links TRBV5-1 with TRBJ2-1, with 11 nucleotides matching TRBD2. This CDR3 is 15 amino acids long. The V gene's germline CDR1 is SGHRS and CDR2 YFSETQ. V lost 2 bases, J lost 8 bases, and 6 bases stayed unmatched. The DNA of the CDR3 is TGCGCCAGCAGCTTATTAGCGGGAGGGAGGGATGAGCAGTTCTTC. This gives the protein CASSLLAGGRDEQFF.

V gene TRBV2 combines with J gene TRBJ1-5; 10 bases agree with TRBD1. Germline CDR1 and CDR2: SNHLY and FYNNEI. Trimming took 6 bases from V and 6 from J; bases not matched to a gene: 5. CDR3 length: 14 amino acids. CDR3 sequence (DNA): TGTGCCAGCAGCGGGGGACAGGGGAGTCAGCCCCAGCATTTT. Translation gives CASSGGQGSQPQHF.

This chain joins TRBV7-9 and TRBJ2-1; 7 bases line up with TRBD1. V was pared by 2 bases and J by 6 bases, with 7 bases of the junction left unmatched. Germline V gene sequence: CDR1 SEHNR, CDR2 FQNEAQ (reference sequence). The CDR3 is made up of 15 amino acids. The CDR3 nucleotides are TGTGCCAGCAGCTTAAAGGGACAGCTTCTCAATGAGCAGTTCTTC. It yields the protein CASSLKGQLLNEQFF.

The gene calls are TRBV19 and TRBJ1-5; 10 bases are a match to TRBD1. Germline V CDR1 and CDR2: LNHDA, SQIVND (reference sequence). With 6 bases clipped from V and 2 bases from J, the junction kept 7 bases outside the gene matches. This CDR3 is built from 16 residues. The DNA for the CDR3 is TGTGCCAGTAGGGGGGACAGGGGACGGGGCAATCAGCCCCAGCATTTT. Amino acid sequence: CASRGDRGRGNQPQHF.

The chain is built from TRBV29-1 and TRBJ1-1, with TRBD1 as a possible D gene (5 bases). Trimming pared 6 bases from V and 4 bases from J, leaving 15 bases between. Per germline, CDR1 SQVTM and CDR2 ANQGSEA. This CDR3 has 13 amino acids. For the CDR3, the DNA is TGCAGCGTAGCCTGGGGAGGGGCCACTGAAGCTTTCTTT. Translation gives CSVAWGGATEAFF. The variable domain in full, with the rest retrieved from reference TRBV29-1 and TRBJ1-1, is SAVISQKPSRDICQRGTSLTIQCQVDSQVTMMFWYRQQPGQSLTLIATANQGSEATYESGFVIDKFPISRPNLTFSTLTVSNMSPEDSSIYLCSVAWGGATEAFFGQGTRLTVV.

This chain joins TRBV5-1 and TRBJ2-5; the D is unclear. Trimming pared 4 bases from V and 4 bases from J, leaving 8 bases between. The CDR3 runs to 12 residues. Per the germline V gene, CDR1 is SGHRS and CDR2 is YFSETQ. CDR3 sequence reads: CASSPSLETQYF. The CDR3 DNA sequence: TGCGCCAGCAGCCCCTCTCTAGAGACCCAGTACTTC.

The J gene is TRBJ2-5, the V gene TRBV5-4, with TRBD2 identical over 16 bases. The CDR3 is 19 residues long. The trim removed 5 bases at V and 4 bases at J, leaving 14 bases unmatched. Germline lookup yields CDR1 SGHNT and CDR2 YYREEE (reference sequence). The CDR3 DNA follows: TGTGCCAGCAGGCGTATCCCCGGGACTAGCGGGAGGGCTGGAGAGACCCAGTACTTC. Amino acid sequence: CASRRIPGTSGRAGETQYF.

CDR3 bases: TGTGCCAGCTCACCTAGACAGGGAAGGGAAAAACTGTTTTTT. This encodes CASSPRQGREKLFF. This chain uses TRBV18 with TRBJ1-4; 7 nucleotides align to TRBD1. V lost 3 bases and J lost 8; bases outside the gene matches: 6. Per germline, CDR1 KGHSH and CDR2 LQKENI. The CDR3 has 14 residues. The full variable domain, with the rest looked up from reference TRBV18 and TRBJ1-4, is NAGVMQNPRHLVRRRGQEARLRCSPMKGHSHVYWYRQLPEEGLKFMVYLQKENIIDESGMPKERFSAEFPKEGPSILRIQQVVRGDSAAYFCASSPRQGREKLFFGSGTQLSVL.

This chain joins TRBV5-1 and TRBJ2-4; D is uncertain. Deletions cut 0 bases from V and 0 bases from J, with 7 bases between. The CDR3 has 15 amino acids. From germline, CDR1 is SGHRS and CDR2 YFSETQ. The CDR3, as DNA: TGCGCCAGCAGCTTGGGTCGGTTAGCCAAAAACATTCAGTACTTC. Its protein is CASSLGRLAKNIQYF.

The rearrangement uses TRBV15 and TRBJ1-3; D is unresolved. This CDR3 is built from 15 residues. From germline, CDR1 is LNHNV and CDR2 YYDKDF (reference sequence). Trimming shortened V by 0 bases and J by 1 base, and 7 bases separated the two germline ends. DNA for the CDR3: TGTGCCACCAGCAGAGATAGCAGATCTGGAAACACCATATATTTT. Translating it yields CATSRDSRSGNTIYF.

The J gene is TRBJ2-7, the V gene TRBV28; perhaps TRBD2 as D (6 bases). Trimming took 7 bases from V and 11 from J, leaving 21 bases between them. This CDR3 has 13 amino acids. Germline V CDR1 and CDR2: MDHEN, SYDVKM. CDR3 nucleotides: TGTGCCAGCACCAATAGCCCGGCCGAGCGGGAGTACTTC. Protein product: CASTNSPAEREYF.

This chain uses TRBV19 with TRBJ2-2, with 8 positions matching TRBD1. J was trimmed by 2 bases and V by 8 bases; bases with no gene match: 7. Germline-derived CDR1 and CDR2 are LNHDA and SQIVND (reference sequence). This CDR3 has 15 amino acids. The CDR3 coding sequence is TGTGCCAGTTTTAGGACAGGGTATAACACCGGGGAGCTGTTTTTT. Protein product: CASFRTGYNTGELFF.

The chain carries TRBV19 and TRBJ2-7; no reliable D call. Germline V lookup: CDR1 LNHDA, CDR2 SQIVND (reference sequence). The CDR3 runs to 15 residues. V was cut by 1 base and J by 4 bases, with 14 bases left in between. CDR3 bases: TGTGCCAGTAGTATAGCCACCGCGCCGGGTTACGAGCAGTACTTC. Translating gives CASSIATAPGYEQYF.

The V call is TRBV4-1, the J call TRBJ2-3; D not resolved. Trimming shortened V by 0 bases and J by 5 bases, and 6 bases separated the two germline ends. Germline CDR1 is MGHRA and CDR2 is YSYEKL. The CDR3 extends over 13 amino acids. In DNA, the CDR3 is TGCGCCAGCAGCCAAGATAAGCTAGATACGCAGTATTTT. Amino acid sequence: CASSQDKLDTQYF.

The chain joins TRBV7-8 to TRBJ2-2, with D hard to call. Trimming took off 1 base at V and 8 bases at J, with 11 bases between the two ends. Germline values: CDR1 SGHVS, CDR2 FQNEAQ. CDR3 size: 14 residues. The CDR3 protein is CASSLVIAAGELFF. The CDR3 DNA reads TGTGCCAGCAGCTTAGTAATCGCGGCAGGGGAGCTGTTTTTT.

This chain connects TRBV7-9 to TRBJ2-5; D uncertain. This CDR3 region has 12 residues. Germline loops: CDR1 SEHNR, CDR2 FQNEAQ (reference sequence). Trimming shortened V by 6 bases and J by 5 bases, and 10 bases separated the two germline ends. The CDR3 region has the DNA TGTGCCAGCAGTTATTCCGGTGAGACCCAGTACTTC. Amino acid sequence: CASSYSGETQYF.

The chain has TRBV24-1 and TRBJ2-5, with TRBD1 matching over 9 bases. Germline CDR1 KGHDR, CDR2 SFDVKD. The length of the CDR3 is 17 residues. V shed 2 bases and J 5 bases; nucleotides not matched to a gene: 11. CDR3 region: CATSDSQSFGTGETQYF. The CDR3, as DNA: TGTGCCACCAGTGATTCCCAAAGTTTCGGGACAGGGGAGACCCAGTACTTC.

The V and J genes are TRBV6-4 and TRBJ2-1, with 8 bases matching TRBD1. The CDR3 runs to 15 residues. Germline CDR1 and CDR2: MRHNA and SNTAGT. The J segment lost 3 bases and the V segment lost 5 bases, leaving 6 bases of the junction unmatched. As DNA, the CDR3 is TGTGCCAGCAGTCGAGAGGACAGGGACTACAATGAGCAGTTCTTC. Protein sequence: CASSREDRDYNEQFF.

The rearrangement uses TRBV9 and TRBJ2-6, with TRBD2 matching 7 bases. Germline lookup yields CDR1 SGDLS and CDR2 YYNGEE. The CDR3 extends over 17 amino acids. With 4 bases clipped from V and 0 bases from J, the junction kept 7 bases outside the gene matches. The CDR3 coding sequence is TGTGCCAGCAGCCCCCGATGGGGGGGCTCTGGGGCCAACGTCCTGACTTTC. As protein: CASSPRWGGSGANVLTF. Based on the CDR3 plus reference TRBV9 and TRBJ2-6, the full variable domain is DSGVTQTPKHLITATGQRVTLRCSPRSGDLSVYWYQQSLDQGLQFLIQYYNGEERAKGNILERFSAQQFPDLHSELNLSSLELGDSALYFCASSPRWGGSGANVLTFGAGSRLTVL.

A note on this clone: Other nucleotide sequences in the sample specify the same CDR3. V and J are TRBV18 and TRBJ1-2; 8 nucleotides line up with TRBD1. V lost 3 bases to trimming and J lost 0 bases; unmatched junction nucleotides: 0. There are 14 residues in the CDR3. Germline V gives CDR1 KGHSH, CDR2 LQKENI. CDR3 nucleotides: TGTGCCAGCTCACCGACAGGGGCTAACTATGGCTACACCTTC. Protein sequence: CASSPTGANYGYTF.

This clone showed up just once. V and J are TRBV7-9 and TRBJ2-2; TRBD2 matches at 9 bases. The CDR3 extends over 15 amino acids. V lost 5 bases and J lost 4; bases outside the gene matches: 5. Germline V gene data show CDR1 as SEHNR and CDR2 as FQNEAQ (reference sequence). The CDR3 DNA is TGTGCCAGCAGCCGGGTGACTAGCGGCACCGGGGAGCTGTTTTTT. As protein: CASSRVTSGTGELFF. Complete variable domain (other parts from reference TRBV7-9 and TRBJ2-2): DTGVSQNPRHKITKRGQNVTFRCDPISEHNRLYWYRQTLGQGPEFLTYFQNEAQLEKSRLLSDRFSAERPKGSFSTLEIQRTEQGDSAMYLCASSRVTSGTGELFFGEGSRLTVL.

The chain joins TRBV7-9 to TRBJ1-6; the D is unclear. Trimming left V 7 bases short and J 0 bases short, with 7 bases between. The germline CDR1 and CDR2 sequences are SEHNR and FQNEAQ (reference sequence). The CDR3 has 14 amino acids. The CDR3 DNA sequence: TGTGCCAGCACCCGGGACTCCTATAATTCACCCCTCCACTTT. Its protein product is CASTRDSYNSPLHF.

This chain joins TRBV3-1 (or the pseudogene TRBV3-2) and TRBJ1-2; TRBD1 is a possible D gene (6 bases). V lost 4 bases and J lost 8, with 14 bases in between. Germline V gene lookup returns CDR1 LGHDT and CDR2 YNNKEL (reference sequence). The CDR3 length is 13 residues. The CDR3 sequence: CASSPLWGQGYTF. The CDR3 DNA sequence: TGTGCCAGCAGCCCTCTGTGGGGGCAGGGCTACACCTTC.